The T cell receptor (beta chain) described here comes from a study of beta chain features in type 1 diabetes. As for this clone: What it binds is not known.

Expressed TCRB transcripts were sequenced after all isolated RNA was converted to cDNA. Here immunoSEQ multiplex PCR was the method, and the copy in TCRdb shows in-frame clones only, minus some. Among roughly 350,000 clones listed, approximately 10% were seen once. V trimming: 2 bases; J trimming: 2 bases; junction bases outside the gene matches: 11. CDR3 length: 18 residues. Germline CDR1 MDHEN, CDR2 SYDVKM. Study observations and caveats: Insertions at VDJ junctions were less frequent in type 1 diabetes patients. These patients also deleted more nucleotides at the same junctions. Shorter templates may be favored by PCR, equally so in patients and controls. Shorter TCRB CDR3s, moderately but significantly so, marked every one of the four CD4+ subsets in Type 1 diabetes patients.

Based on CD45RO/CCR7/CD25/CD127/CD95/CD27, CD4+ regulatory, stem cell-like memory, naive and central memory cells were sorted. This TCR came from a woman aged 25 to 45 in good health. This sequence joins TRBV28 and TRBJ2-4; TRBD2 matches at 8 bases. Sequences were obtained from naive CD4+ T cells from blood. The CDR3, as DNA: TGTGCCAGCAGTTTACGATTACCTAGCGGGTTTACCAAAAACATTCAGTACTTC. This translates into CASSLRLPSGFTKNIQYF.